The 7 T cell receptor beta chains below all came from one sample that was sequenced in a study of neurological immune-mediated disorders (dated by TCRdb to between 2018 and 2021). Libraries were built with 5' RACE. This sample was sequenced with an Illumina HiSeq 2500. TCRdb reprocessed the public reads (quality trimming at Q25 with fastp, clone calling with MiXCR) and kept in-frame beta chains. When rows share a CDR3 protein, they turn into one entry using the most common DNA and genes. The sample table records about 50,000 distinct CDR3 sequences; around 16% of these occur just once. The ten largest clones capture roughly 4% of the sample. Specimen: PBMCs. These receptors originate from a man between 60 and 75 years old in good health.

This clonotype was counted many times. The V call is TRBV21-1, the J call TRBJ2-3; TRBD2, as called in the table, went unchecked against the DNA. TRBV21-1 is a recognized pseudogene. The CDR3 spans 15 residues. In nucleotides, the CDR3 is TGTGCCAGCAGTCGGCTTGCGGGACCCACAGATACGCAGTATTTT. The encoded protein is CASSRLAGPTDTQYF.

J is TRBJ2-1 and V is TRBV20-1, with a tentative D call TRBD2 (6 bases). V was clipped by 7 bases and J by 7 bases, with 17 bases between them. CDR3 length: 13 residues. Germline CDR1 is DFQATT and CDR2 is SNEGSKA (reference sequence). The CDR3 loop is CSVLASAINEQFF. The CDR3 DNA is TGCAGTGTTCTGGCTAGCGCAATAAATGAGCAGTTCTTC.

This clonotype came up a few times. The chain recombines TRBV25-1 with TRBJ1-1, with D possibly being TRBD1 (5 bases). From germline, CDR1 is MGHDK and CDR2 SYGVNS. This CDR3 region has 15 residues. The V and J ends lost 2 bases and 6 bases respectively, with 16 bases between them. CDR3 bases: TGTGCCAGCAGTGAACTCGGGCAGGGAACCTCTGAAGCTTTCTTT. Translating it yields CASSELGQGTSEAFF.

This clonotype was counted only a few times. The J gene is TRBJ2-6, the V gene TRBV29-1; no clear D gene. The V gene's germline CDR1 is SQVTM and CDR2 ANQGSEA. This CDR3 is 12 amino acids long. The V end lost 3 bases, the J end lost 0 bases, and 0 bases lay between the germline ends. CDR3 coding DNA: TGCAGCGTTGACTCTGGGGCCAACGTCCTGACTTTC. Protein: CSVDSGANVLTF.

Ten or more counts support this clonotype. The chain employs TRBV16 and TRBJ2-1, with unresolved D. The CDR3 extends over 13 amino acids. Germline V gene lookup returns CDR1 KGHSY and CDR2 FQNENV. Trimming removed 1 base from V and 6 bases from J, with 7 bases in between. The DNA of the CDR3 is TGTGCCAGCAGCCAATTCCTACCCAATGAGCAGTTCTTC. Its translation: CASSQFLPNEQFF. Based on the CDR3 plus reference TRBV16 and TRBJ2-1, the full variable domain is GEEVAQTPKHLVRGEGQKAKLYCAPIKGHSYVFWYQQVLKNEFKFLISFQNENVFDETGMPKERFSAKCLPNSPCSLEIQATKLEDSAVYFCASSQFLPNEQFFGPGTRLTVL.

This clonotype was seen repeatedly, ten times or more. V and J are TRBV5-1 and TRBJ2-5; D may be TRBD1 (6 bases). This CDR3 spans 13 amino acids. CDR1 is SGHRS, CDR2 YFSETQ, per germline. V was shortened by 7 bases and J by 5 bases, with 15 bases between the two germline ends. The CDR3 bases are TGCGCCAGCCGATTACAGGGAATCGAGACCCAGTACTTC. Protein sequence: CASRLQGIETQYF.

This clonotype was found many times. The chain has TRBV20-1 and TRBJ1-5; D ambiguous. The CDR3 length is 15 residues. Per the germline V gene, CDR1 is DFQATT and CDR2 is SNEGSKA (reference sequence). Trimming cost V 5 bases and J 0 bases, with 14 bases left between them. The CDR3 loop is CSAFERLDSNQPQHF. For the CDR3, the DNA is TGCAGTGCTTTTGAACGGCTGGATAGCAATCAGCCCCAGCATTTT.